A selection of T cell receptor beta chains follows, all from one sample in a study of cytomegalovirus exposure and HLA in healthy donors. Clones were sequenced by immunoSEQ multiplex PCR, and TCRdb holds only the in-frame ones, with some missing. This sample carries about 130,000 clones, around 67% of them seen once, and the ten largest clones take under 5.5%. The sequenced sample consisted of PBMCs. The source of these receptors is a man in his 60s in good health and CMV-seropositive. Both conserved end residues are part of each CDR3. D genes are given only for firm matches. Size is omitted from some rows. Given values are once, few, many or a class for expanded clones.

d_gene,v_gene,abundance,j_gene,CDR3nt,CDR3aa
NA,TRBV7-8,few,TRBJ1-5,TGTGCCAGCAGCTTGGACAGAAATCAGCCCCAGCATTTT,CASSLDRNQPQHF
TRBD1,TRBV5-1,NA,TRBJ2-5,TGCGCCAGCAGCCCGACGACAGGGGGCCAGGAGACCCAGTACTTC,CASSPTTGGQETQYF
NA,TRBV9,NA,TRBJ1-2,TGTGCCAGCAGCGGAACCGGGGGCTACACCTTC,CASSGTGGYTF
TRBD1,TRBV5-1,NA,TRBJ2-5,TGCGCCAGCAGCGGCCGGGACAGAGAGACCCAGTACTTC,CASSGRDRETQYF
TRBD1,TRBV6-1,few,TRBJ1-4,TGTGCCAGCAGGCAGGGGGCTGGGGAAAAACTGTTTTTT,CASRQGAGEKLFF
NA,TRBV11-3,NA,TRBJ2-1,TGTGCCAGCAGCTTAGGGGCCTCCGCGGGTACCTACAATGAGCAGTTCTTC,CASSLGASAGTYNEQFF
NA,TRBV9,NA,TRBJ1-5,TGTGCCAGCAGCGTATGGGGCGATCAGCCCCAGCATTTT,CASSVWGDQPQHF
NA,TRBV6-5,NA,TRBJ1-5,TGTGCCAGCAGTCCCGCGACAGGAGACGATCAGCCCCAGCATTTT,CASSPATGDDQPQHF
TRBD1,TRBV7-4,NA,TRBJ2-5,TGTGCCAGCAGCCTCTGCGGACAGGTGGTAACGGAGACCCAGTACTTC,CASSLCGQVVTETQYF
TRBD2,TRBV5-1,many,TRBJ2-5,TGCGCCAGCAGCTTGGTTTTCGGCGGGGGGGCTCCCAGCCAAGAGACCCAGTACTTC,CASSLVFGGGAPSQETQYF
NA,TRBV29-1,NA,TRBJ1-3,TGCAGCGTTGTCACCCCACGGGACACCTCTGGAAACACCATATATTTT,CSVVTPRDTSGNTIYF
TRBD2,TRBV28,NA,TRBJ2-5,TGTGCCAGCACGCGGGGGGGACAAGAGACCCAGTACTTC,CASTRGGQETQYF
TRBD1,TRBV29-1,NA,TRBJ2-5,TGCAGCGTTCTGAGGACAGGCGAGACCCAGTACTTC,CSVLRTGETQYF
NA,TRBV7-6,few,TRBJ2-7,TGTGCCAGCAGCTCAGCCTATCTGGACGAGCAGTACTTC,CASSSAYLDEQYF
NA,TRBV10-3,NA,TRBJ2-3,TGTGCCATCAGTGAGGATCAGGGGCGCCAGGATACGCAGTATTTT,CAISEDQGRQDTQYF
TRBD1,TRBV2,NA,TRBJ1-5,TGTGCCAGCAGTGGGATAGACAGGGGCCAGCCCCAGCATTTT,CASSGIDRGQPQHF
TRBD2,TRBV2,once,TRBJ2-3,TGTGCCAGCAGTCTGCTAGCGGGCGTCACAGATACGCAGTATTTT,CASSLLAGVTDTQYF
TRBD1,TRBV7-9,NA,TRBJ2-1,TGTGCCAGCAGCTCCACACAGGGGAACACCTACAATGAGCAGTTCTTC,CASSSTQGNTYNEQFF
TRBD2,TRBV4-1,NA,TRBJ2-7,TGCGCCAGCAGCCATGCCGTGGGTAGCGGGGTCTACGAGCAGTACTTC,CASSHAVGSGVYEQYF
NA,TRBV2,NA,TRBJ2-5,TGTGCCAGCAGAGTCACAGGTCTTCAAGAGACCCAGTACTTC,CASRVTGLQETQYF
NA,TRBV6-4,once,TRBJ2-3,TGTGCCAGCAGTGAACAGTCGGGGTCAGATACGCAGTATTTT,CASSEQSGSDTQYF
TRBD2,TRBV9,few,TRBJ2-5,TGTGCCAGCAGCGCCCCGACTAGCGGGTCCAAAGAGACCCAGTACTTC,CASSAPTSGSKETQYF
NA,TRBV5-1,NA,TRBJ1-4,TGCGCCAGCAGCTCCTCTTCGACGGGGACTAATGAAAAACTGTTTTTT,CASSSSSTGTNEKLFF
TRBD2,TRBV28,NA,TRBJ2-5,TGTGCCTCGGCGGGACTAGCGGAAGAGACCCAGTACTTC,CASAGLAEETQYF
NA,TRBV29-1,NA,TRBJ2-3,TGCAGCGTTGGCCTCGGGACTAGCACAGATACGCAGTATTTT,CSVGLGTSTDTQYF
TRBD1,TRBV19,once,TRBJ1-6,TGTGCCAGTAGTATGGACAGGTTCGGCTATTCACCCCTCCACTTT,CASSMDRFGYSPLHF
TRBD1,TRBV29-1,NA,TRBJ1-2,TGCAGCGTTGAAGATTTGGACAGGGGGCAGTGGGGCTACACCTTC,CSVEDLDRGQWGYTF
TRBD2,TRBV6-5,NA,TRBJ2-3,TGTGCCAGCACCCAAAGCGGGATCAGAGATACGCAGTATTTT,CASTQSGIRDTQYF
TRBD1,TRBV6-1,once,TRBJ2-7,TGTGCCAGCAGTGTAAGGGGGCATGATTACGAGCAGTACTTC,CASSVRGHDYEQYF
NA,TRBV19,NA,TRBJ2-7,TGTGCCAGTAGTCGGAGGGGCGCGTGGACCTCCGAGCAGTACTTC,CASSRRGAWTSEQYF